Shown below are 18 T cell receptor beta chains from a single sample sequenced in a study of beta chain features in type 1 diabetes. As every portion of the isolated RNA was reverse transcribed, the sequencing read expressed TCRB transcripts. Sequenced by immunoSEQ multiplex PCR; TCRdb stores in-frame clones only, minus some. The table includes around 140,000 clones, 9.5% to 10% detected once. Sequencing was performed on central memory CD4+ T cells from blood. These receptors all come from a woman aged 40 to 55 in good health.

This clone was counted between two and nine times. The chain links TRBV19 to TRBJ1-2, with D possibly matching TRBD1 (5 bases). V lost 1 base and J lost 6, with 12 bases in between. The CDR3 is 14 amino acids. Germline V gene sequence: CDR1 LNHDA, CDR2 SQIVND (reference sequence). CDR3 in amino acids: CASSIVGGFNGYTF. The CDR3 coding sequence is TGTGCCAGTAGTATAGTCGGGGGATTCAATGGCTACACCTTC.

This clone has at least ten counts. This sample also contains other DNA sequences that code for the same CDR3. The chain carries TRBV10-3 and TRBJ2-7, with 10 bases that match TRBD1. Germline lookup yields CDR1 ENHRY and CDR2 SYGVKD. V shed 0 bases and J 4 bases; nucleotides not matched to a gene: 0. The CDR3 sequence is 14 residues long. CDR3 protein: CAISESGQGYEQYF. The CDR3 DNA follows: TGTGCCATCAGTGAGTCGGGACAGGGGTACGAGCAGTACTTC.

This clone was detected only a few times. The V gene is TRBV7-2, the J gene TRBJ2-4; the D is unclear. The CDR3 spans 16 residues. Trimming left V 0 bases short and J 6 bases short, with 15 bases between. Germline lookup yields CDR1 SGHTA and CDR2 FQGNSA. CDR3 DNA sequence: TGTGCCAGCAGCTTAGCCATGACACCGTCCTTAAACATTCAGTACTTC. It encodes CASSLAMTPSLNIQYF.

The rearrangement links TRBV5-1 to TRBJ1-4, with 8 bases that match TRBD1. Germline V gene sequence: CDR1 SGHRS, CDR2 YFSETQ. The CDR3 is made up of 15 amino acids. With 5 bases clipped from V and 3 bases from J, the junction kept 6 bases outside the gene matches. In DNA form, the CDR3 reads TGCGCCAGCAGTACGACAGGGGCGTCTAATGAAAAACTGTTTTTT. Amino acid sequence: CASSTTGASNEKLFF.

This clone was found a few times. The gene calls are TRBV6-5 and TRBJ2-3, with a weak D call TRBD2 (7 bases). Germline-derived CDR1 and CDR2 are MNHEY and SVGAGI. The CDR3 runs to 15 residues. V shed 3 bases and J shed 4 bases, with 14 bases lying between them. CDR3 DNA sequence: TGTGCCAGCAGTTATCGGGGGGCGCGCCCAGATACGCAGTATTTT. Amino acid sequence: CASSYRGARPDTQYF.

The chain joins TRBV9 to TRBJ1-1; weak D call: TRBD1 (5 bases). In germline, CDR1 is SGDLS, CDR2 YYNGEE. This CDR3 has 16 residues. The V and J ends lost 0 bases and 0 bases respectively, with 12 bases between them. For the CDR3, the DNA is TGTGCCAGCAGCGTAGGGGCAGGGCAGATGAACACTGAAGCTTTCTTT. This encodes CASSVGAGQMNTEAFF.

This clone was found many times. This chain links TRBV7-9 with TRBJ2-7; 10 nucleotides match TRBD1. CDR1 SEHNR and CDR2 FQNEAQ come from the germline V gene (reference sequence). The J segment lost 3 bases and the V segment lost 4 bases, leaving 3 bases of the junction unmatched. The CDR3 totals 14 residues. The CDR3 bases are TGTGCCAGCAGCTCCCGGGACAGGGGCTACGAGCAGTACTTC. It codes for CASSSRDRGYEQYF.

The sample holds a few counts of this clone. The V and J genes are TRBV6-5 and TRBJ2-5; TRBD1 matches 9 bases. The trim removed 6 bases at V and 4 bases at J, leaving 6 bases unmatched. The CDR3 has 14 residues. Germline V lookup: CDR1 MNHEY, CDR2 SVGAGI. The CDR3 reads CASRSGQGPETQYF. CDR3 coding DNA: TGTGCCAGCAGGTCGGGACAGGGTCCAGAGACCCAGTACTTC.

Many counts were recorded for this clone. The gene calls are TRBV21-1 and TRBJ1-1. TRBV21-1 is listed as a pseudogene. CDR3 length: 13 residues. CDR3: CASSKVGRTEAFF. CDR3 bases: TGTGCCAGCAGCAAAGTAGGGAGAACTGAAGCTTTCTTT.

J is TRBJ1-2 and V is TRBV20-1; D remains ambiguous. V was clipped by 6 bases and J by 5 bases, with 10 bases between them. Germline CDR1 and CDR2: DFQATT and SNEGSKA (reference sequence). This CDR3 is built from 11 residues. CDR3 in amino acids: CSAASGYGYTF. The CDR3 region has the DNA TGCAGTGCGGCGTCGGGGTATGGCTACACCTTC.

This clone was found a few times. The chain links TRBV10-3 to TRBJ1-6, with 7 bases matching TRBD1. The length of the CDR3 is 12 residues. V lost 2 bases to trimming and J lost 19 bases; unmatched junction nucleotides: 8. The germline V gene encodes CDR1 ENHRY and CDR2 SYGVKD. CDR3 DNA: TGTGCCATCAGTGAGACCAACAGGGGCCTGCACTTT. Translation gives CAISETNRGLHF.

CDR3 loop: CASSYSDRGYEQYF. The CDR3 coding sequence is TGTGCCAGCAGTTACTCTGACAGGGGTTACGAGCAGTACTTC. V and J are TRBV6-5 and TRBJ2-5; 8 bases are a match to TRBD1. The tail of the sequence fits TRBJ2-7 better, so the J call may be wrong. This CDR3 comprises 14 residues. CDR1 is MNHEY, CDR2 SVGAGI, per germline.

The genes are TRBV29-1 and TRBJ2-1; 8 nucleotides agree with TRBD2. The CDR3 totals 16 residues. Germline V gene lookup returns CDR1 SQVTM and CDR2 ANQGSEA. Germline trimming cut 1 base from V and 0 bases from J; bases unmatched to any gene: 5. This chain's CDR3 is CSVEGTSGISYNEQFF. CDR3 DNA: TGCAGCGTTGAAGGTACTAGCGGAATCTCCTACAATGAGCAGTTCTTC.

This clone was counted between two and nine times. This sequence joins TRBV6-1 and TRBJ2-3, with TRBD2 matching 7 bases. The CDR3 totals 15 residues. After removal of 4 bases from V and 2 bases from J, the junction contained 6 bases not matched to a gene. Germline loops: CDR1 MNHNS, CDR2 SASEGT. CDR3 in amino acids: CASSGLTSATDTQYF. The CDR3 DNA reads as TGTGCCAGCAGTGGACTAACTAGCGCCACAGATACGCAGTATTTT.

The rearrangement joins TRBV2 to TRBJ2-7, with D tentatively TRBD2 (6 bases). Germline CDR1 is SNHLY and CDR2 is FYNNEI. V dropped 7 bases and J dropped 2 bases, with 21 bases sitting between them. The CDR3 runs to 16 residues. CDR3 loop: CASTFEAGGPTYEQYF. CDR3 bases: TGTGCCAGCACCTTCGAGGCCGGGGGTCCCACCTACGAGCAGTACTTC.

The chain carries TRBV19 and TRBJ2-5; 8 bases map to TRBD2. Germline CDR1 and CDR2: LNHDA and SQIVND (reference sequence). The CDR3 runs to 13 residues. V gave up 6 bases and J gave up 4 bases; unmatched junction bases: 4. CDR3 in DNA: TGTGCCAGTAGGCGGGGGGCTTTAGAGACCCAGTACTTC. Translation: CASRRGALETQYF.

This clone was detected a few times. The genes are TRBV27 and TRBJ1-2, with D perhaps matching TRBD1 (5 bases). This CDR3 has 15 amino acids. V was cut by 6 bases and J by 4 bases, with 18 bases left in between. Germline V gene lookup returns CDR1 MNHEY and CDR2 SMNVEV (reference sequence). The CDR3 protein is CASRRQGGASYGYTF. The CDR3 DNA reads TGTGCCAGCAGGAGACAAGGCGGGGCTAGCTATGGCTACACCTTC.

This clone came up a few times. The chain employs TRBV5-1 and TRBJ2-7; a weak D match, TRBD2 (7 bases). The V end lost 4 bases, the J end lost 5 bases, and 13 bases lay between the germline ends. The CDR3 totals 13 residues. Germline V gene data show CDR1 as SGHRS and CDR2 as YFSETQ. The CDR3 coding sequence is TGCGCCAGCAGCCGGGGGGCCCGGGACGAGCAGTACTTC. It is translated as CASSRGARDEQYF.